One sample yielded the 20 T cell receptor beta chains listed below, sequenced in a study of blood T cells in healthy people across ages. Together with a sample-barcoded 5' primer, a J-beta primer mix was included in a second PCR lasting about 7 to 11 cycles. MiXCR, applied by TCRdb to the 5' RACE reads, yields one record per CDR3 protein. The profile covers 1 million to 1.2 million distinct CDR3 sequences, with about two fifths appearing a single time and around 13% taken by the ten largest. The material sequenced was blood. The receptors derive from a man aged 18 to 30 in good health.

To note about this clonotype: A much larger clone differs by one base, so this may be a read error. The chain has TRBV7-9 and TRBJ2-1; D not certain. Germline CDR1 is SEHNR and CDR2 is FQNEAQ (reference sequence). This CDR3 region has 14 residues. CDR3 loop: CASSVAMQADEQFF. In nucleotides, the CDR3 is TGTGCCAGCAGCGTAGCAATGCAGGCGGATGAGCAGTTCTTC.

This clonotype came up a few times. The V and J genes are TRBV12-3 or TRBV12-4 and TRBJ2-7; TRBD1 matches 9 bases. The CDR3 is made up of 13 amino acids. V shed 5 bases and J 6 bases; nucleotides not matched to a gene: 5. Here the CDR3 reads CASSPNRGLEQYF. The CDR3 region has the DNA TGTGCCAGCAGTCCGAACAGGGGGCTCGAGCAGTACTTC.

The J gene is TRBJ1-2, the V gene TRBV21-1. TRBV21-1 is described as a pseudogene. The length of the CDR3 is 15 residues. The CDR3 DNA reads as TGTGCCAGCAGCGAGCCCGTGGGCCCTAACTATGGCTACACCTTC. Translated: CASSEPVGPNYGYTF.

CDR3 coding DNA: TGTGCCAGCAGTGAAAGGACAGGGGCAGGTAATTCACCCCTCCACTTT. Protein: CASSERTGAGNSPLHF. The chain joins TRBV6-4 to TRBJ1-6, with TRBD1 matching over 9 bases. Losses at the gene ends were 3 bases for V and 6 bases for J; bases not matched to a gene: 6. The length of the CDR3 is 16 residues. Germline V gene sequence: CDR1 MRHNA, CDR2 SNTAGT.

This chain links TRBV2 with TRBJ1-2; D may be TRBD1 (6 bases). CDR1 SNHLY and CDR2 FYNNEI come from the germline V gene. V lost 1 base to trimming and J lost 4 bases, with 16 bases between them. The CDR3 sequence is 16 residues long. The CDR3 DNA sequence: TGTGCCAGCAGTGAAGAGGGGGGGGTTGTTAGCTATGGCTACACCTTC. It specifies CASSEEGGVVSYGYTF.

CDR3 amino acids: CSARGGDRLNYEQYF. CDR3 sequence (DNA): TGCAGTGCTAGAGGGGGGGACAGGCTAAACTACGAGCAGTACTTC. The chain carries TRBV20-1 and TRBJ2-7; 8 nucleotides align to TRBD1. Germline values: CDR1 DFQATT, CDR2 SNEGSKA (reference sequence). The junction had 8 bases not matched to a gene; V was cut back by 1 base and J by 3 bases. This CDR3 has 15 residues.

The chain links TRBV3-1 to TRBJ1-4; weak D call: TRBD1 (5 bases). In germline, CDR1 is LGHDT, CDR2 YNNKEL (reference sequence). V lost 6 bases, J lost 9 bases, and 14 bases lay in between. The CDR3 has 13 residues. The CDR3 nucleotides read TGTGCCAGCAGGGGGATCGACAGCCAAAAACTGTTTTTT. As protein: CASRGIDSQKLFF.

The sample holds a few counts of this clonotype. The rearrangement uses TRBV20-1 and TRBJ2-3, with D unresolved. The CDR3 is 14 residues long. Germline values: CDR1 DFQATT, CDR2 SNEGSKA (reference sequence). Trimming removed 0 bases from V and 2 bases from J, with 9 bases in between. In DNA form, the CDR3 reads TGCAGTGCTAGAGATCTCGTCCTCACAGATACGCAGTATTTT. It codes for CSARDLVLTDTQYF.

The chain combines TRBV4-3 with TRBJ1-5, with D perhaps TRBD1 (5 bases). The CDR3 is 18 amino acids. CDR1 is LGHNA, CDR2 YSLEER, per germline. V lost 0 bases and J lost 3, with 18 bases in between. CDR3 sequence (DNA): TGCGCCAGCAGCCAAGATGGAGGGATCCGGGGCCTCAATCAGCCCCAGCATTTT. Amino acids: CASSQDGGIRGLNQPQHF.

This clonotype was counted between two and nine times. The chain employs TRBV5-1 and TRBJ1-4; 7 nucleotides match TRBD1. Per the germline V gene, CDR1 is SGHRS and CDR2 is YFSETQ. CDR3 length equals 15 residues. Trimming removed 4 bases from V and 5 bases from J; junction bases left unmatched: 8. The CDR3 loop is CASSPTGTANEKLFF. In DNA, the CDR3 is TGCGCCAGCAGCCCCACCGGGACAGCAAATGAAAAACTGTTTTTT.

The chain combines TRBV12-3 or TRBV12-4 with TRBJ2-1; possible D gene TRBD1, 6 bases. This CDR3 is built from 12 residues. Trimming pared 8 bases from V and 3 bases from J, leaving 8 bases between. The CDR3 loop reads CASARGYNEQFF. Here the CDR3 DNA reads TGTGCCAGCGCCAGGGGCTACAATGAGCAGTTCTTC.

This sequence joins TRBV25-1 and TRBJ1-2; no clear D gene. Germline V CDR1 and CDR2: MGHDK, SYGVNS. Trimming cost V 3 bases and J 3 bases, with 11 bases left between them. The CDR3 is 14 residues long. CDR3 sequence: CASSDLSPDYGYTF. CDR3 sequence (DNA): TGTGCCAGCAGTGATTTGTCCCCGGACTATGGCTACACCTTC.

This chain connects TRBV12-3 or TRBV12-4 to TRBJ1-1, with D unresolved. This CDR3 spans 12 amino acids. V lost 0 bases to trimming and J lost 6 bases, with 5 bases between them. The CDR3 nucleotides read TGTGCCAGCAGTTTAGCAGCCCCTGAAGCTTTCTTT. The encoded protein is CASSLAAPEAFF.

The CDR3 coding sequence is TGCGCCAGCAGCGACCGAGGGGACTTGAGCTCCTACAATGAGCAGTTCTTC. Translated: CASSDRGDLSSYNEQFF. This chain joins TRBV4-1 and TRBJ2-1; tentatively, D is TRBD2 (6 bases). The CDR3 runs to 17 residues. V was trimmed by 5 bases and J by 0 bases, leaving 17 bases between them. Per the germline V gene, CDR1 is MGHRA and CDR2 is YSYEKL.

This chain uses TRBV6-2 or TRBV6-3 with TRBJ1-5; D is unclear. The V end lost 3 bases, the J end lost 10 bases, and 4 bases lay between the germline ends. Germline CDR1 MNHEY, CDR2 SVGEGT. This CDR3 is built from 10 residues. CDR3 region: CASSYNPQHF. The CDR3 nucleotides are TGTGCCAGCAGTTATAATCCCCAGCATTTT.

This chain uses TRBV7-2 with TRBJ2-2; 10 bases fit TRBD2. Germline CDR1 is SGHTA and CDR2 is FQGNSA. The CDR3 consists of 18 residues. The V segment lost 0 bases and the J segment 6 bases; nucleotides outside the gene matches: 10. The CDR3: CASSLALTGAGGSGELFF. CDR3 nucleotides: TGTGCCAGCAGCTTAGCGCTAACCGGAGCGGGGGGGTCCGGGGAGCTGTTTTTT. Full variable domain (missing parts from reference TRBV7-2 and TRBJ2-2): GAGVSQSPSNKVTEKGKDVELRCDPISGHTALYWYRQSLGQGLEFLIYFQGNSAPDKSGLPSDRFSAERTGGSVSTLTIQRTQQEDSAVYLCASSLALTGAGGSGELFFGEGSRLTVL.

This clonotype was detected only a few times. The chain links TRBV28 to TRBJ1-5; TRBD1 aligns across 11 bases. The CDR3 has 17 residues. The V and J ends lost 0 bases and 5 bases, in that order; junction bases with no gene match: 6. CDR1 and CDR2 (germline): MDHEN, SYDVKM. The CDR3 region is CASSLWSDRGQDQPQHF. CDR3 in DNA: TGTGCCAGCAGTTTATGGTCGGACAGGGGGCAGGATCAGCCCCAGCATTTT. Looking up the rest from reference TRBV28 and TRBJ1-5 gives the full variable domain: DVKVTQSSRYLVKRTGEKVFLECVQDMDHENMFWYRQDPGLGLRLIYFSYDVKMKEKGDIPEGYSVSREKKERFSLILESASTNQTSMYLCASSLWSDRGQDQPQHFGDGTRLSIL.

The genes are TRBV11-1 and TRBJ2-1; perhaps TRBD2 as D (6 bases). Germline CDR1 is SGHAT and CDR2 is FQDESV (reference sequence). V was trimmed by 2 bases and J by 2 bases, leaving 19 bases between them. The length of the CDR3 is 18 residues. In nucleotides, the CDR3 is TGTGCCAGCAGCTTATCCACTCTTTCGACTAGACCCTACAATGAGCAGTTCTTC. The encoded protein is CASSLSTLSTRPYNEQFF.

This rearrangement joins TRBV6-2 or TRBV6-3 to TRBJ2-1, with TRBD2 identical over 12 bases. The length of the CDR3 is 17 residues. The germline V gene encodes CDR1 MNHEY and CDR2 SVGEGT. The trim removed 2 bases at V and 3 bases at J, leaving 5 bases unmatched. The CDR3 DNA reads TGTGCCAGCAGTTACGAGCTAGCGGGGGGGATCTACAATGAGCAGTTCTTC. Its protein is CASSYELAGGIYNEQFF.

The sample holds one count of this clonotype. This chain joins TRBV15 and TRBJ1-4; 8 bases are a match to TRBD1. Germline CDR1 is LNHNV and CDR2 is YYDKDF (reference sequence). This CDR3 is built from 15 residues. V shed 3 bases and J 8 bases; nucleotides not matched to a gene: 8. This CDR3 reads CATSSPATGEEKLFF. CDR3 coding DNA: TGTGCCACCAGCAGCCCAGCGACAGGGGAGGAAAAACTGTTTTTT.